This T cell receptor (beta chain) is from a study of blood T cell repertoires in COVID-19. Study summary: COVID-19 samples collected from the United States, Italy and Spain covered acute and convalescent phases. T cells, B-cell-depleted T cells, or PBMCs provided the cDNA or gDNA that served as material.

Per the original data handling: By means of reference gene primer amplification, nucleated cell counts were estimated. TCRdb's table, derived via immunoSEQ multiplex PCR, lists solely in-frame clones and lacks some. V and J calls and clone size are copied from that table; D and trimming were computed from the DNA. The table records some 320,000 clones, 65% to 90% of them present only once. V shed 7 bases, J shed 5 bases, and the junction held 7 bases outside the gene matches. This CDR3 contains 13 residues. The J gene is TRBJ1-1, the V gene TRBV12-3 or TRBV12-4; 7 bases map to TRBD1. Source material: peripheral blood. The sequence derives from a human donor in a cohort sampled during active COVID-19. CDR3: CASTRQGNTEAFF. The CDR3 DNA reads TGTGCCAGCACCCGACAGGGTAATACTGAAGCTTTCTTT.